This T cell receptor beta chain emerged from a study of CD8 T cells in ankylosing spondylitis (dated by TCRdb to about 2017). For the study in its entirety: The study profiled T cell receptor beta repertoires in healthy donors and ankylosing spondylitis patients to find disease-linked TCR variants. The whole study cohort included some 100 healthy donors and 20 to 30 ankylosing spondylitis patients. Peripheral blood was sampled, and synovial fluid was also collected from ankylosing spondylitis patients.

The CDR3 numbers 14 residues from cysteine through phenylalanine. The kept DNA is CDR3 alone, 42 bases in frame from the first base. Based on the germline V gene (reference sequence), the CDR1 and CDR2 sequences are DFQATT and SNEGSKA. V is pared back by 6 bases and J by 0 bases, with 12 bases lying between the germline termini. Overall results and qualifications from the work: Some motif variants had previously been reported in the synovial fluid and blood of reactive arthritis patients, which suggests shared mechanisms of disease initiation. The disease-linked clones had a CD8+ phenotype and were found at relatively low frequencies in peripheral blood. A TCR beta motif of several highly homologous amino acid variants appeared characteristic of blood from ankylosing spondylitis patients. The disease-linked clones were reported to be significantly enriched in matched synovial fluid samples from ankylosing spondylitis patients.

Data came from an Illumina HiSeq 2500. Quantitative 5'-RACE with molecular barcodes was used to prepare TCR beta libraries. The authors' analysis ran thus. To identify disease-linked TCR variants, a new computational method was used, one built on a probabilistic model of VDJ rearrangement. TCRdb trimmed the raw reads at Q25, called clones with MiXCR and kept productive beta chains. Each record represents a unique CDR3 protein, reported with the most common genes and DNA among its rows. The V and J calls come from TCRdb's annotation, not from the publication. The sample yields 220,000 or so distinct CDR3 sequences; around 20% were counted once. Of the sample, approximately 46% is held by the ten largest clones. Regarding this clonotype: It lacks a known antigen. Nothing much larger sits one base from this clone, and base qualities are not available.

The sample taken for sequencing was blood, either unsorted or a sorted T cell fraction (not recorded which). Recombination joined TRBV20-1 with TRBJ2-1; a tentative D call is TRBD2 (6 bases match). The receptor comes from a male donor with ankylosing spondylitis. The nucleotide sequence reads TGCAGTGCAAGTGCGGAGGGCTCCTACAATGAGCAGTTCTTC. Translated, this gives CSASAEGSYNEQFF.